This entry lists 4 T cell receptor beta chains sequenced from one sample in a study of identical twins. From the 5' RACE reads, TCRdb called clonotypes with MiXCR, one entry per CDR3 protein. The sample records 1,800,000 or so distinct CDR3 sequences, under 35% being singletons. Sample: cord blood. These receptors originate from a newborn girl in good health.

Remarks on this clonotype: The junction shows a germline mismatch at one end, possibly a read error. V and J are TRBV19 and TRBJ1-5; D remains ambiguous. CDR1 is LNHDA, CDR2 SQIVND, per germline (reference sequence). The CDR3 sequence is 16 residues long. The CDR3, as DNA: TGTGCCAGTAGTATCCTCGGGGAACCCAGCAATCAGCCCCTGCATTTT. Protein: CASSILGEPSNQPLHF.

V and J are TRBV6-1 and TRBJ1-2, with D hard to call. CDR3 length equals 13 residues. Trimming took off 7 bases at V and 1 base at J, with 10 bases between the two ends. Germline CDR1 is MNHNS and CDR2 is SASEGT. DNA for the CDR3: TGTGCCAGCACCGATCCTAATAACTATGGCTACACCTTC. Residues: CASTDPNNYGYTF.

The sample holds a few counts of this clonotype. Relative to the germline gene, one junction end is altered; a read error may explain this. This chain uses TRBV4-2 with TRBJ1-5, with D unresolved. CDR1 is LGHNA and CDR2 is YNFKEQ in the germline V gene. The CDR3 is 15 residues long. CDR3 protein: CASNQDGNSNQPQHF. DNA of the CDR3: TGTGCCAGCAACCAAGATGGGAATAGCAATCAGCCCCAGCATTTT.

This clonotype was seen a few times. The chain carries TRBV9 and TRBJ1-2, with D possibly matching TRBD1 (6 bases). Germline assignment: CDR1 SGDLS and CDR2 YYNGEE. V lost 0 bases and J lost 4, with 10 bases in between. This CDR3 has 14 residues. The CDR3 DNA reads TGTGCCAGCAGCGTAGCAGGACAGTCCTATGGCTACACCTTC. This encodes CASSVAGQSYGYTF.